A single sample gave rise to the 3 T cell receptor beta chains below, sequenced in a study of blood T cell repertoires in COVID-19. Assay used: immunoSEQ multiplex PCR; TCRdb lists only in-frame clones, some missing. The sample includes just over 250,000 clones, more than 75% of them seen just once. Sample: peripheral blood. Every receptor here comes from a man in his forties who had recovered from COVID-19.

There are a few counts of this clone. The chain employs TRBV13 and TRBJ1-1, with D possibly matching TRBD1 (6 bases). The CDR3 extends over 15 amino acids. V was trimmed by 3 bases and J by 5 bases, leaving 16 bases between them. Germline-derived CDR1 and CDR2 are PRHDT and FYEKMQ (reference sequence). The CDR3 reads CASSFPGGASTEAFF. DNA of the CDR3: TGTGCCAGCAGCTTCCCCGGGGGGGCATCGACTGAAGCTTTCTTT.

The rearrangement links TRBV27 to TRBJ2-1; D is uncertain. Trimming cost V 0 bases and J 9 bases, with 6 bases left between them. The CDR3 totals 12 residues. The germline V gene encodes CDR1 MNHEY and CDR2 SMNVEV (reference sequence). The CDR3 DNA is TGTGCCAGCAGTTTATCGCGGCGTGAGCAGTTCTTC. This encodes CASSLSRREQFF.

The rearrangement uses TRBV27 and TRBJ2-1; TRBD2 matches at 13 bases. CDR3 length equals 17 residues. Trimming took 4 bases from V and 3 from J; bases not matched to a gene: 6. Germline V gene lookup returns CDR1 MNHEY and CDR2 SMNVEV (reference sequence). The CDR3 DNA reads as TGTGCCAGCAGTTCACTAGCGGGGGGGCCTAACTACAATGAGCAGTTCTTC. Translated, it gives CASSSLAGGPNYNEQFF.